One T cell receptor (beta chain) is described in this entry. This clonotype was seen a handful of times. There is no known antigen for this receptor. Nothing much larger sits one base from this clone, and base qualities are not available. Receptor amplification or capture employed multiplex PCR. Sequencer: Illumina HiSeq 4000. iRepertoire HTBI primers and Arm-PCR amplification of CDR3 regions were used to construct TCR beta libraries. Before sequencing, the PCR products went through gel purification. In the authors' own workflow: A total of fewer than 70 TRBV and 14 TRBJ segments were identified across samples and were used for gene usage analysis of CDR3 amino acid clonotypes. Filtered high-quality paired reads were merged into contigs using COPE and FqMerger. Contigs were aligned with BLAST to IMGT TRBV, TRBD and TRBJ reference genes, and CDR3 was defined per IMGT. Highly expanded clones were defined as clonotypes with a frequency above 0.1%. Repertoire diversity was measured by Shannon entropy, and V-J evenness by the Gini coefficient. Public clonotypes were defined as clonotypes shared by more than one individual. The raw public data were reprocessed by TCRdb itself: fastp quality trimming at Q25, MiXCR clonotype calling, in-frame beta chains only. Each CDR3 protein appears once, grouped with its most common genes and DNA. TCRdb's processing, not the authors' own work, is the source of the V and J calls. This sample has a few hundred thousand distinct CDR3 sequences in its table, and 16% of those were observed once. Roughly 27% of the sample is in the top ten clones.

The CDR3 covers 17 residues, taking in both the cysteine and the phenylalanine. Only the CDR3 DNA stays, 51 bases, in frame from base 1. Trimming leaves V shorter by 4 bases and J shorter by 0 bases, with the junction holding 10 bases beyond the gene matches. CDR1 and CDR2, per the germline V gene, are SQVTM and ANQGSEA. Explained via the paper, the time point label denotes: newly diagnosed GD, antithyroid drugs for less than 3 months. RNA was extracted from PBMCs in TRIzol for both TCR sequencing and RNA sequencing. The diagnosis of Graves' disease was made according to American Thyroid Association guidelines. The patients came from an endocrinology department in Xi'an, China. Each patient gave 9 to 10 milliliters of peripheral blood, collected in an EDTA anticoagulant tube. PBMCs were isolated by Ficoll Paque Plus density gradient separation without further T cell sorting. An Agilent 2100 Bioanalyzer and agarose gel were used to assess RNA quality, and a NanoDrop 2000 was used to measure RNA concentration.

The data were taken from a study of regulatory T cells in long-lasting Graves disease (TCRdb year 2021). General notes on the study: Antithyroid drugs had been taken for less than 3 months by newly diagnosed Graves' disease patients. Peripheral blood TCR sequencing and RNA sequencing compared persistent Graves' disease patients with newly diagnosed Graves' disease patients. A total of approximately 35 samples underwent TCR sequencing: some 13 from persistent and approximately 20 from newly diagnosed Graves' disease patients. The study was registered as a clinical trial and conducted in China.

Overall results and qualifications from the work: A larger number of public clonotypes was shared among persistent patients (more than 2,500) than among newly diagnosed patients (around 970). Compared with newly diagnosed patients, persistent Graves' disease patients had lower TCR Shannon entropy and fewer highly expanded clones, which suggests clonal expansion. Sequencing and analysis were restricted to the TCR beta chain. The authors noted that the small sample size was a limitation that may lower accuracy. Preferential use of TRBV28, TRBJ1-2 and TRBJ2-5 was observed in persistent disease, whereas TRBV20-1 and TRBJ2-1 were favored in newly diagnosed disease. Peripheral blood alone was examined, since thyroid tissue, which constituted the primary lesion, could not be accessed.

In addition, the sample was reused for a study of T cells in Graves' hyperthyroidism and ophthalmopathy. Drawing on the second study: Graves' hyperthyroidism was defined as stable when no progression to ophthalmopathy occurred over 18 months of follow-up. The hyperthyroidism patients were between 18 and 65 years old and newly diagnosed, with a disease duration of less than 2 months. Patients with uncontrolled infections, other autoimmune diseases, pregnancy or lactation were excluded. Clinical symptoms, serum thyroxine and TRAb, thyroid ultrasound, and orbital computed tomography formed the basis for the diagnoses. For the first round of RT-PCR on the TCR CDR3, the HTBI primer set was used together with the Qiagen OneStep RT-PCR kit. Most expanded thyroid clonotypes (frequency above 0.001) were also found in blood, which suggests that blood repertoires may mirror thyroid immune responses. In cross-validation, a model built on a 13 V-J signature told ophthalmopathy apart from stable hyperthyroidism with over 85% sensitivity and about 81% specificity, and in testing the same model reached 80%/75%. In validation, the model predicted progression to ophthalmopathy with about 71% sensitivity and less than 80% specificity, a median of around 6.6 months before onset. A discovery cohort of approximately 100 patients, about 44 with Graves' ophthalmopathy and approximately 60 with stable Graves' hyperthyroidism, was used to find distinguishing TCR V-J signatures. An independent validation cohort of some 18 hyperthyroidism patients and about 16 patients who later progressed to ophthalmopathy tested prospective prediction of ophthalmopathy. For training and testing, the approximately 97 patients in the discovery cohort were randomly divided in a 7:3 ratio. Thyroid tissue and blood T-cell repertoires from six Graves' hyperthyroidism patients were also compared in the study. Once sampling was done, hyperthyroidism patients were given methimazole at a starting dose of 30 mg daily, whereas ophthalmopathy patients were given high-dose intravenous methylprednisolone. Libraries were constructed in a second round of multiplex PCR, after which size selection and purification were performed. The libraries were sequenced on an Illumina HiSeq2000 using paired-end 100 bp reads. SOAPnuke was used to process the raw data, removing reads that contained adapters or uncalled bases, had a mean Phred below 15, or lacked an exact match to the constant primer or identifier. High-quality paired reads were merged using COPE v1.2.5, and each unique nucleotide sequence was defined as a clonotype. Clonotypes were aligned to IMGT TRBV, TRBD and TRBJ reference segments using MiTCR v1.1. The analysis included only V-J combinations with a frequency above 0.0001, which together covered 99% to 99.2% of the repertoires. The TCS score was defined as F50 (clonal expansion) divided by E x V (chaos), with BLOSUM62-based TCRdist calculated between CDR3 peptides within each V-J. Welch's t-statistics and random forest reduced around 520 V-J features to roughly 13, which were used in a naive Bayes classifier (R e1071). Sample size was not statistically predetermined, and investigators were not blinded to group allocation. The paper describes TCR Vbeta CDR3 sequencing of some 130 peripheral blood samples, made up of under 50 ophthalmopathy patients, roughly 75 hyperthyroidism patients and roughly 17 progressor patients.

Here the chain combines TRBV29-1 and TRBJ1-4, with 8 bases in between that match TRBD1. This clonotype was obtained from a middle-aged man with Graves disease. Donor details come from another sample of the same person, matched by shared clones. Sequences were derived from peripheral blood mononuclear cells (PBMCs), sampled at new diagnosis, from a patient treated with antithyroid drugs. The CDR3 reads as follows: CSVGRGRGVATNEKLFF. The base sequence is TGCAGCGTTGGCAGGGGGCGCGGAGTCGCAACTAATGAAAAACTGTTTTTT. With the rest looked up from the reference TRBV29-1 and TRBJ1-4 genes rather than sequenced, the full variable domain is SAVISQKPSRDICQRGTSLTIQCQVDSQVTMMFWYRQQPGQSLTLIATANQGSEATYESGFVIDKFPISRPNLTFSTLTVSNMSPEDSSIYLCSVGRGRGVATNEKLFFGSGTQLSVL.